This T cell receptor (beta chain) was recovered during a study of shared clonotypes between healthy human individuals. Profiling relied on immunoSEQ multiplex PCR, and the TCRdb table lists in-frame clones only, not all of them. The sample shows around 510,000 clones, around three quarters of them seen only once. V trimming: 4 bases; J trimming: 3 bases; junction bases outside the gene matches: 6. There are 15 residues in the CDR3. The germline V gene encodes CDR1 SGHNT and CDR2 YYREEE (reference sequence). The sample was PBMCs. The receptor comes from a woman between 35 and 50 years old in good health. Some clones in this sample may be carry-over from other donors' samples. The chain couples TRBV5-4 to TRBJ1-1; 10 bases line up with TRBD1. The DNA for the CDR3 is TGTGCCAGCAGCGCACCCGGGACAGGGGACACTGAAGCTTTCTTT. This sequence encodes CASSAPGTGDTEAFF.